This T cell receptor (beta chain) was observed in a study of shared clonotypes between healthy human individuals. Study information: The study used three CD4 naive, three CD4 memory, two CD8 naive and one CD8 memory plate per donor.

CD45RO negativity and positive selection for CCR7 defined naive CD8 cells, a population that excluded terminally differentiated effector memory CD45RA+ cells. All the donors were Caucasian adults who lived in Nashville, Tennessee. Authors' processing steps: Filtering differed because ImmunoSEQ produced junction-only sequences that carried no quality scores. Method: immunoSEQ multiplex PCR; TCRdb's copy keeps in-frame clones and lacks some. V, J and clone size were drawn from that table, and D and trimming were deduced from the DNA. The table records 760,000 or so clones, about 96% of them present only once. Study observations and caveats: Clonotype sharing among donors was thought likely to change with sequencing depth.

V lost 4 bases to trimming and J lost 0 bases, with 11 bases between them. The CDR3 totals 15 residues. Germline V CDR1 and CDR2: SGHNT, YYREEE (reference sequence). Details on this clone: Its antigen remains unidentified.

The TCR was taken from a man aged 30 to 39 in good health. V usage is TRBV5-4 and J usage is TRBJ2-1; D is unresolved. The sequenced sample was naive CD8+ T cells sorted from blood. CDR3 DNA sequence: TGTGCCAGCAGCCTTAGCATAAGCTCCTACAATGAGCAGTTCTTC. Translation gives CASSLSISSYNEQFF.